One TCR beta chain is described in this entry. The CDR3 is 15 residues long. Per the germline V gene, CDR1 is LGHNA and CDR2 is YSLEER. Between the trimmed V and J ends, which lost 0 bases and 2 bases, there was a span of 8 bases. This sample was taken from a study of cytomegalovirus exposure and HLA in healthy donors. 13 Jbeta primers and 60 Vbeta primers were used for the PCR. The protocol was immunoSEQ multiplex PCR, while the TCRdb copy is restricted to in-frame clones and leaves out a portion. The profile shows about 94,000 clones, approximately 66% of them singletons. V is TRBV4-3 and J is TRBJ1-5, with a weak D call TRBD1 (5 bases). The sequenced sample consisted of PBMCs. This sequence was found in a man aged 25 to 40 in good health and CMV-seronegative. CDR3 coding DNA: TGCGCCAGCAGCCAAGATTTACAGGGCAATCAGCCCCAGCATTTT. This codes for CASSQDLQGNQPQHF.